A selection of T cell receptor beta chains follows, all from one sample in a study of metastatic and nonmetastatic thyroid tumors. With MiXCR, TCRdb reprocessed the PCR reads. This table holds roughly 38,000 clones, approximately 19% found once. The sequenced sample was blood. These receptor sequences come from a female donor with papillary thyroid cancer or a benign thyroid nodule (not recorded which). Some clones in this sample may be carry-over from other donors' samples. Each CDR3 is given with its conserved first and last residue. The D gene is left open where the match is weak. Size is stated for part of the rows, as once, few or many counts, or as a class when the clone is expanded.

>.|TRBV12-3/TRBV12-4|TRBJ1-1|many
TGTGCCAGCAGTGAGGACAACACTGAAGCTTTCTTT
CASSEDNTEAFF
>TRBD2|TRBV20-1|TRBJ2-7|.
TGCAGTGCTAGAGGCGTTGGACTAGATTCCTACCATCAGTACTTC
CSARGVGLDSYHQYF
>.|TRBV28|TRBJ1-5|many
TGTGGCAATCAGCCCCAGCATTTT
CGNQPQHF
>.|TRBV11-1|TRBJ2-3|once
TGTGCCAGCCTCCCCCCAGGGTGTGAGATGGCAGATACGCAGTATTTT
CASLPPGCEMADTQYF
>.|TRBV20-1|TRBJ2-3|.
TGCAGTGCGAGTTTATGGGGAGTCACGCAGTATTTT
CSASLWGVTQYF
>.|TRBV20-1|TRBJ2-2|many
TGCAGTGCTTCCGGGACAAACACCGGGGAGCTGTTTTTT
CSASGTNTGELFF
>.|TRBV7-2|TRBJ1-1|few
TGTGCCAGCAGCAGTTACGCTGAAGCTTTCTTT
CASSSYAEAFF
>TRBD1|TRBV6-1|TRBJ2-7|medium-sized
TGTGCCAGCAATACGCCGGGACAGGGTTTCTACGAGCAGTACTTC
CASNTPGQGFYEQYF
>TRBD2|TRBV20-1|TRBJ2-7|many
TGCAGTGCCAGGAAGGGCCGGGAGGGCGGCTCCGAGCAGTACTTC
CSARKGREGGSEQYF
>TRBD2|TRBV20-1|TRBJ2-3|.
TGCAATGCTAGCACAGGGTGTCGGGGGACTAGCGTCTCAGATACGCAGTATTTT
CNASTGCRGTSVSDTQYF
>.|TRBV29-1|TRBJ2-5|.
TGCAGCGTTGAAGCTGGTGAACAGTACTTC
CSVEAGEQYF
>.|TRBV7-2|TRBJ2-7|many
TGTGCCAGCAGCTTAGAATCGCCGTTCTACGAGCAGTACTTC
CASSLESPFYEQYF
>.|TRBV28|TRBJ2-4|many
TGTGCCAGCAGTTCGTCACAAAATCGGAACATTCAGTACTTC
CASSSSQNRNIQYF
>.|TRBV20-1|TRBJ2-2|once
TGCAGTGTGACACCTCCTACCGGGGAGCTGTTTTTT
CSVTPPTGELFF
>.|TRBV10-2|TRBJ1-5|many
TGCGCCAGCAGGGGGACTCGCCGCGGTGGTGGTCAGCCCCAGCATTTT
CASRGTRRGGGQPQHF
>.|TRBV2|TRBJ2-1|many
TGTGCCAGCCGGGGAGGACTTTCCTGGCACAATGAGCAGTTCTTC
CASRGGLSWHNEQFF
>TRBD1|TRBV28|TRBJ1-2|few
TGTGCCAGCAACTACAGGGGGCTCCACTATGGCTACACCTTC
CASNYRGLHYGYTF
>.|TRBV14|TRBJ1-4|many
TGTGCCAGCAGCCGCTACTCAGGGGCCAGGACTAATGAAAAACTGTTTTTT
CASSRYSGARTNEKLFF
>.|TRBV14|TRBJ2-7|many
TGTGCCAGCAGCCAGATGGGGGGGGCATACGAGCAGTACTTC
CASSQMGGAYEQYF
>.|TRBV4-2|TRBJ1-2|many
TGTGCCAGCAGCCAAGATCGGAGGTATGGCTACACCTTC
CASSQDRRYGYTF
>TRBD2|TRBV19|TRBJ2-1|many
TGTGCCAGTAGTATAGGGGGACTAGTAGGCAATGAGCAGTTCTTC
CASSIGGLVGNEQFF
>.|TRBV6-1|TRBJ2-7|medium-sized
TGTGCCAGCAGTGAAGTAAAGAACACCGAGCAGTACTTC
CASSEVKNTEQYF
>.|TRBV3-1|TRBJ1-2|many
TGTGCCAGCAGCCAAGAAGGTGCGGGTTGGGGCTACACCTTC
CASSQEGAGWGYTF
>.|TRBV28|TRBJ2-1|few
TGTGCCAGCAGCCCCGGTACATTTAGCTCCTACAATGAGCAGTTCTTC
CASSPGTFSSYNEQFF
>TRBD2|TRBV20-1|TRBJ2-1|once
TGCAGTGCTATGAGGACTAGCGGGAGGGTAAACCATGAGCAGTTCTTC
CSAMRTSGRVNHEQFF
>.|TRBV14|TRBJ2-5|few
TGTGCCAGCAGTCAAACAGGGCGGGAGACCCAGTACTTC
CASSQTGRETQYF
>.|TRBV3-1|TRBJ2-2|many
TGTGCCAGCAGCCAGGGAACCGGGGAGCTGTTTTTT
CASSQGTGELFF
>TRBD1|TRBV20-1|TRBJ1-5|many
TGCAGTGCTAGTGAGGGGGCCTACGGACAGCCCCAGCATTTT
CSASEGAYGQPQHF
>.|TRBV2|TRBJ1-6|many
TGTGCCAGCAGATCAAGTTATAATTCACCCCTCCACTTT
CASRSSYNSPLHF
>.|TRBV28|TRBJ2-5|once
TGTGCCAGCAGTTCTCGACTATCCCTTGCGGAGACCCAGTACTTC
CASSSRLSLAETQYF
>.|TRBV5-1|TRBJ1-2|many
TGCGCCAGCAGCTTGGGGACAGACTATGGCTACACCTTC
CASSLGTDYGYTF
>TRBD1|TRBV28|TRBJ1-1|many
TGTGCCAGCAGCTACCGAGGGGGCACCAACACTGAAGCTTTCTTT
CASSYRGGTNTEAFF
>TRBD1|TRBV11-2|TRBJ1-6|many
TGTGCCAGCAGCCCTCCGGGACAGGGAGGGTCAGCCCTCCACTTT
CASSPPGQGGSALHF
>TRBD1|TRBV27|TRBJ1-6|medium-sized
TGTGCCAGCAAGGCCCAGGGGGCGGATTCACCCCTCCACTTT
CASKAQGADSPLHF
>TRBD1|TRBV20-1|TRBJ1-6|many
TGCAGTGCTAGAGATATCGAGGGGGCAAGCTCACCCCTCCACTTT
CSARDIEGASSPLHF
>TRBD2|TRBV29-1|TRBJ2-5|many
TGCAGCGTCCGGACTAGCGGAGAGACCCAGTACTTC
CSVRTSGETQYF
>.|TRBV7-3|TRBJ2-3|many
TGTGCCAGCAGCTTAAGGGCTAGCCTAGATACGCAGTATTTT
CASSLRASLDTQYF
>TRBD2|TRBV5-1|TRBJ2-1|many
TGCGCCTCAGCACTAGCGGGTCCACTAAATGAGCAGTTCTTC
CASALAGPLNEQFF
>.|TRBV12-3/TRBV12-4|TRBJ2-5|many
TGTGCCAGCAGTTTAGAGGTCGTTGTCGAGACCCAGTACTTC
CASSLEVVVETQYF
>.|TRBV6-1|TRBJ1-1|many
TGTGCCAGCAGGGAAAAGGACCGAACTGAAGCTTTCTTT
CASREKDRTEAFF
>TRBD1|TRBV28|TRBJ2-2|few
TGTGCCAGCATGAGACAGGGGTCAAGGACCGGGGAGCTGTTTTTT
CASMRQGSRTGELFF
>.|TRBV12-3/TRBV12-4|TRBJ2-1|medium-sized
TGTGCCAGCAGTTCACAGGGTGATGAGCAGTTCTTC
CASSSQGDEQFF
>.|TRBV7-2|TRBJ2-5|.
TGTGCCAGCAGCTTAGATCAGGCGATTGAGACCCAGTACTTC
CASSLDQAIETQYF
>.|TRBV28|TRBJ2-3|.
TGTGCCAGCAGTTTAGAGGACCGTACTCAGTATTTT
CASSLEDRTQYF
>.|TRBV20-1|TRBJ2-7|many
TGCAGTGCTAGAGAAGGGGGTCTTGGCACCTACGAGCAGTACTTC
CSAREGGLGTYEQYF
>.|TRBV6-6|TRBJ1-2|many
TGTGCCAGCAGTTATTCGGACATAAAGGGCTACACCTTC
CASSYSDIKGYTF
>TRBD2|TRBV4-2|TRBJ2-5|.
TGTGCCAGCAACCAAGATGCGGCGCTAGCGGGAGTAGGGACCCAGTACTTC
CASNQDAALAGVGTQYF
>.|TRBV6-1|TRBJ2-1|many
TGTGCCAGCGGAGGATACTATAGGGATGAGCAGTTCTTC
CASGGYYRDEQFF
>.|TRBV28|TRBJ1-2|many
TGTGCCAGCAGTTTCGCATCCTATGGCTACACCTTC
CASSFASYGYTF
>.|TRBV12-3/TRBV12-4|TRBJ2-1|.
TGTGCCAGCAGTTTACAGGGTTATGAGCAGTTCTTC
CASSLQGYEQFF
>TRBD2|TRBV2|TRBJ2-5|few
TGTGCCGGCCTGCGGAGCGGGACTGAGACCCAGTACTTC
CAGLRSGTETQYF
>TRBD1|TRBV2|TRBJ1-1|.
TGTGCCAGCAGTGAAGGACAGGGTGTTCACACTGAAGCTTTCTTT
CASSEGQGVHTEAFF
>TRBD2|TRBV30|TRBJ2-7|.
TGCGCCTGGGTAACTAGCGGGATAAACGAGCAGTACTTC
CAWVTSGINEQYF
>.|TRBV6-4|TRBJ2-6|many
TGTGCCAGCAGTCCGACTCGCTCTGGGGCCAACGTCCTGACTTTC
CASSPTRSGANVLTF